In this sample, the clone carrying this TCR beta chain turned up once. The assay was immunoSEQ multiplex PCR, and TCRdb's table has in-frame clones only and misses some. The repertoire holds about 210,000 clones, with approximately 91% as singletons. The data are from a study of blood T cell repertoires in COVID-19. Overall study context: PBMCs, B-cell-depleted T cells, or T cells were the source of the cDNA or gDNA that made up the material.

Trimming took 7 bases from V and 4 from J; bases not matched to a gene: 7. CDR1 is SNHLY and CDR2 is FYNNEI in the germline V gene. This CDR3 has 15 amino acids. The V and J genes are TRBV2 and TRBJ2-3, with 11 nucleotides matching TRBD2. The sequence was obtained from a woman in her thirties or forties with acute or convalescent COVID-19. Sequencing input: peripheral blood. CDR3 residues: CASNLLAGGPDTQYF. Here the CDR3 DNA reads TGTGCCAGCAACCTTCTAGCGGGGGGTCCAGATACGCAGTATTTT.